The 27 T cell receptor beta chains given below trace back to one sample, sequenced in a study of T cells in Graves' hyperthyroidism and ophthalmopathy. Regions amplified from RNA transcripts were the TCR beta CDR3 regions. HTBI primers were employed in a first-round RT-PCR of the TCR CDR3. One entry per CDR3 protein, called by TCRdb with MiXCR from the multiplex PCR reads. The sample records hundreds of thousands of distinct CDR3 sequences, around 39% being singletons. Sequences were obtained from blood. The receptors stem from a man aged 18 to 35 with Graves' hyperthyroidism.

This clonotype has only a few counts. This chain connects TRBV11-3 to TRBJ1-1; D remains ambiguous. CDR1 and CDR2 from the germline V gene are SGHNT and YENEEA. V was shortened by 0 bases and J by 11 bases, with 10 bases between the two germline ends. CDR3 length: 12 amino acids. CDR3 region: CASSLEDGRAFF. The CDR3 nucleotides are TGTGCCAGCAGCTTAGAGGACGGCCGGGCTTTCTTT.

The chain has TRBV7-9 and TRBJ2-7, with D unresolved. This CDR3 is built from 13 residues. The germline V gene encodes CDR1 SEHNR and CDR2 FQNEAQ (reference sequence). Deletions cut 6 bases from V and 6 bases from J, with 15 bases between. The CDR3 sequence is CASSYSPTAEQYF. The CDR3 nucleotides are TGTGCCAGCAGTTACTCGCCCACGGCCGAGCAGTACTTC.

Written as DNA, the CDR3 is TGTGCCAGCAGCTTAACCTTAGGGGGTGACTATGGCTACACCTTC. This gives the protein CASSLTLGGDYGYTF. This chain uses TRBV7-8 with TRBJ1-2; TRBD1 is a possible D gene (6 bases). With 2 bases removed from V and 3 bases from J, the gap between germline ends came to 13 bases. This CDR3 region has 15 residues. Germline V gene sequence: CDR1 SGHVS, CDR2 FQNEAQ.

This clonotype showed up just a few times. The chain combines TRBV6-1 with TRBJ2-5, with no clear D. The germline CDR1 and CDR2 sequences are MNHNS and SASEGT. The V gene lost 7 bases and the J gene lost 1 base, with 7 bases spanning the gap. The CDR3 contains 12 residues. The CDR3 DNA sequence: TGTGCCAGCACCCTATCCCAAGAGACCCAGTACTTC. The encoded protein is CASTLSQETQYF.

This clonotype was recorded a few times. The junction and the germline gene differ at one end; a read error may be behind it. The V gene is TRBV5-1, the J gene TRBJ1-5; TRBD1 might be the D (5 bases). The CDR3 runs to 16 residues. Germline CDR1 and CDR2: SGHRS and YFSETQ. The CDR3 nucleotides are TGTGCCAGCAGCTTGGCGTTCGCAGGGCTCGATCAGCCCCAGCATTTT. Protein: CASSLAFAGLDQPQHF.

V is TRBV15 and J is TRBJ1-5; D remains ambiguous. The CDR3 runs to 13 residues. Germline-derived CDR1 and CDR2 are LNHNV and YYDKDF (reference sequence). V was pared by 3 bases and J by 6 bases, with 9 bases between. This CDR3 is CATSSVGRQPQHF. The CDR3, as DNA: TGTGCCACCAGCAGCGTCGGTCGTCAGCCCCAGCATTTT.

The gene calls are TRBV20-1 and TRBJ2-7, with D possibly TRBD1 on 6 matching bases. Germline V gene sequence: CDR1 DFQATT, CDR2 SNEGSKA (reference sequence). CDR3 length equals 13 residues. V was trimmed by 4 bases and J by 3 bases, leaving 13 bases between them. The CDR3 DNA reads as TGCAGTGCTAAACCGACAGGAGGCTACGAGCAGTACTTC. The encoded protein is CSAKPTGGYEQYF.

This clonotype was counted a few times. The junction shows a germline mismatch at one end, possibly a read error. The CDR3 coding sequence is TGTGCCAGCAGCAAAGGACTGAAGGCCTTGAACACTGAAGCTTTCTTT. Its protein is CASSKGLKALNTEAFF. The chain couples TRBV15 to TRBJ1-1; D call uncertain. CDR3 length: 16 residues. From germline, CDR1 is LNHNV and CDR2 YYDKDF (reference sequence).

The chain links TRBV7-2 to TRBJ2-3; unclear D gene. This CDR3 spans 15 amino acids. Looked up from germline, CDR1 is SGHTA and CDR2 is FQGNSA. Trimming took 0 bases from V and 4 from J, leaving 11 bases between them. The CDR3 protein is CASSLALGWADTQYF. CDR3 in DNA: TGTGCCAGCAGCTTAGCCCTTGGCTGGGCAGATACGCAGTATTTT.

A few counts support this clonotype. The chain employs TRBV10-3 and TRBJ1-4; a weak D match, TRBD1 (5 bases). CDR3 length equals 13 residues. V was pared by 10 bases and J by 7 bases, with 16 bases between. CDR1 is ENHRY, CDR2 SYGVKD, per germline. This CDR3 is CASRQQPGEKLFF. CDR3 nucleotide sequence: TGTGCCAGCCGACAGCAGCCCGGTGAAAAACTGTTTTTT.

The genes are TRBV29-1 and TRBJ2-2; weak D call: TRBD1 (6 bases). The CDR3 has 14 amino acids. V was clipped by 6 bases and J by 1 base, with 12 bases between them. Germline-derived CDR1 and CDR2 are SQVTM and ANQGSEA. CDR3 amino acids: CSVGTGKNTGELFF. CDR3 nucleotide sequence: TGCAGCGTCGGAACAGGGAAGAACACCGGGGAGCTGTTTTTT.

V and J are TRBV5-1 and TRBJ2-2; TRBD2 agrees at 8 bases. CDR3 length equals 14 residues. Trimming cost V 3 bases and J 6 bases; bases outside gene matches: 4. Germline loops: CDR1 SGHRS, CDR2 YFSETQ. CDR3 loop: CASSYEGLAGELFF. The CDR3 bases are TGCGCCAGCAGCTATGAGGGACTAGCCGGGGAGCTGTTTTTT.

This clonotype showed up many times. The V call is TRBV7-9, the J call TRBJ2-7, with TRBD1 identical over 7 bases. The CDR3 runs 12 residues. From germline, CDR1 is SEHNR and CDR2 FQNEAQ (reference sequence). The V segment lost 5 bases and the J segment 6 bases; nucleotides outside the gene matches: 4. This chain's CDR3 is CASSTQGVEQYF. CDR3 coding DNA: TGTGCCAGCAGCACTCAGGGGGTCGAGCAGTACTTC.

This clonotype was counted at least ten times. The J gene is TRBJ1-2, the V gene TRBV20-1; D not certain. The V and J ends lost 3 bases and 1 base respectively, with 6 bases between them. CDR3 length: 12 amino acids. Germline values: CDR1 DFQATT, CDR2 SNEGSKA (reference sequence). The CDR3 sequence is CSASSHNYGYTF. CDR3 in DNA: TGCAGTGCTAGCAGCCATAACTATGGCTACACCTTC.

As regards this clonotype: An end of the junction differs from the germline gene, which may be a read error. The chain links TRBV10-3 to TRBJ1-5; the match to TRBD1 covers 7 bases. The CDR3 extends over 17 amino acids. Germline V gene sequence: CDR1 ENHRY, CDR2 SYGVKD. The CDR3 DNA sequence: TGTGCCATCAATGAGGGACCAGGGGGGTCGGACCAAGAGACCCAGCATTTT. Translated: CAINEGPGGSDQETQHF.

This clonotype was recorded a few times. V gene TRBV11-2 combines with J gene TRBJ1-2; D possibly corresponds to TRBD1 (6 bases). There are 13 residues in the CDR3. Trimming took off 3 bases at V and 8 bases at J, with 13 bases between the two ends. In germline, CDR1 is SGHAT, CDR2 FQNNGV. The CDR3 DNA reads as TGTGCCAGCAGCTTGGAACAGGGATCGGGCTACACCTTC. Amino acid sequence: CASSLEQGSGYTF.

This clonotype came up a few times. At one of its ends the junction is not consistent with the germline gene, which may arise from a read error. V and J are TRBV7-7 and TRBJ2-2; 11 bases line up with TRBD2. This CDR3 is built from 17 residues. Germline CDR1 reads SSHAT; CDR2 reads FNYEAQ (reference sequence). The CDR3 DNA follows: TGTGCTAGCAGCTTAGGCGGACTAGCGGGTCAAACCGGGGAGCTGTTTTTT. This encodes CASSLGGLAGQTGELFF. Full variable domain (outside the CDR3, taken from reference TRBV7-7 and TRBJ2-2): GAGVSQSPRYKVTKRGQDVTLRCDPISSHATLYWYQQALGQGPEFLTYFNYEAQPDKSGLPSDRFSAERPEGSISTLTIQRTEQRDSAMYRCASSLGGLAGQTGELFFGEGSRLTVL.

CDR3 in DNA: TGCAGTGCTGGACAGGGCTTCTACGAGCAGTACTTC. It is translated as CSAGQGFYEQYF. V usage is TRBV20-1 and J usage is TRBJ2-7; TRBD1 matches 8 bases. The V gene end was trimmed by 5 bases and the J gene end by 3 bases; junction bases not matched to a gene: 3. The CDR3 sequence is 12 residues long. Germline V gives CDR1 DFQATT, CDR2 SNEGSKA (reference sequence).

The V and J genes are TRBV29-1 and TRBJ2-5, with D possibly matching TRBD1 (6 bases). The CDR3 covers 14 residues. Trimming took off 7 bases at V and 7 bases at J, with 22 bases between the two ends. Germline lookup yields CDR1 SQVTM and CDR2 ANQGSEA. CDR3 amino acids: CSASTGTSSRTQYF. The DNA for the CDR3 is TGCAGCGCCTCTACAGGGACAAGTTCTCGGACCCAGTACTTC.

This clonotype was observed at least ten times. This sequence joins TRBV5-1 and TRBJ1-2; TRBD1 is a possible D gene (5 bases). Germline values: CDR1 SGHRS, CDR2 YFSETQ. This CDR3 has 13 residues. V was pared by 1 base and J by 10 bases, with 14 bases between. CDR3 in DNA: TGCGCCAGCAGCTTGTCGGCAGGGCATAACTACACCTTC. Its protein product is CASSLSAGHNYTF. Combining the CDR3 with reference TRBV5-1 and TRBJ1-2 gives the whole variable domain KAGVTQTPRYLIKTRGQQVTLSCSPISGHRSVSWYQQTPGQGLQFLFEYFSETQRNKGNFPGRFSGRQFSNSRSEMNVSTLELGDSALYLCASSLSAGHNYTFGSGTRLTVV.

For this clonotype: The junction departs from the called germline gene at one end, perhaps through a read error. The CDR3 protein is CASSPTSGIGEQFF. The CDR3 DNA is TGTGCCAGCAGCCCGACTAGCGGGATCGGTGAGCAGTTTTTT. This sequence joins TRBV7-9 and TRBJ2-2; TRBD2 agrees at 11 bases. Germline CDR1 and CDR2: SEHNR and FQNEAQ (reference sequence). The CDR3 is 14 residues long. The full variable domain, completed using reference TRBV7-9 and TRBJ2-2, is DTGVSQNPRHKITKRGQNVTFRCDPISEHNRLYWYRQTLGQGPEFLTYFQNEAQLEKSRLLSDRFSAERPKGSFSTLEIQRTEQGDSAMYLCASSPTSGIGEQFFGEGSRLTVL.

In this sample, this clonotype turned up many times. V gene TRBV24-1 combines with J gene TRBJ1-5; D is undetermined. This CDR3 contains 16 residues. The germline gives CDR1 KGHDR, CDR2 SFDVKD. Trimming left V 4 bases short and J 2 bases short, with 14 bases between. As DNA, the CDR3 is TGTGCCACCAGTGACCCCGGGCGGAGTGGCAATCAGCCCCAGCATTTT. This sequence encodes CATSDPGRSGNQPQHF.

J is TRBJ2-5 and V is TRBV20-1; D is ambiguous. CDR3 length: 10 residues. Germline CDR1 DFQATT, CDR2 SNEGSKA (reference sequence). The V gene lost 3 bases and the J gene lost 6 bases, with 5 bases spanning the gap. This CDR3 is CSASRQTQYF. CDR3 coding DNA: TGCAGTGCTAGTCGGCAGACCCAGTACTTC.

This clonotype was seen at least ten times. The chain links TRBV7-2 to TRBJ2-5; D is possibly TRBD1 (6 bases). Germline V gives CDR1 SGHTA, CDR2 FQGNSA. This CDR3 is 15 amino acids long. Trimming cost V 6 bases and J 2 bases, with 16 bases left between them. The CDR3 sequence is CASRTRTAIQETQYF. DNA for the CDR3: TGTGCCAGCAGAACCAGGACAGCGATACAAGAGACCCAGTACTTC.

The sample holds a few counts of this clonotype. The rearrangement links TRBV2 to TRBJ2-7, with D hard to call. Per germline, CDR1 SNHLY and CDR2 FYNNEI. The CDR3 extends over 11 amino acids. Between the trimmed V and J ends, which lost 8 bases and 4 bases, there was a span of 9 bases. CDR3 bases: TGTGCCAGCGCAGGTCCTTACGAGCAGTACTTC. Residues: CASAGPYEQYF.

This clonotype occurred a few times. The chain recombines TRBV7-9 with TRBJ1-5, with 11 bases that match TRBD1. The CDR3 runs to 16 residues. Losses at the gene ends were 5 bases for V and 5 bases for J; bases not matched to a gene: 8. In germline, CDR1 is SEHNR, CDR2 FQNEAQ (reference sequence). The CDR3 protein is CASSPWTGGNDQPQHF. As DNA, the CDR3 is TGTGCCAGCAGCCCGTGGACAGGGGGCAACGATCAGCCCCAGCATTTT. The entire variable domain, with the rest obtained from reference TRBV7-9 and TRBJ1-5, is as follows: DTGVSQNPRHKITKRGQNVTFRCDPISEHNRLYWYRQTLGQGPEFLTYFQNEAQLEKSRLLSDRFSAERPKGSFSTLEIQRTEQGDSAMYLCASSPWTGGNDQPQHFGDGTRLSIL.

There are a few counts of this clonotype. The chain links TRBV6-6 to TRBJ1-4; D call uncertain. The CDR3 has 14 amino acids. V lost 6 bases to trimming and J lost 0 bases, with 8 bases between them. Germline V gene sequence: CDR1 MNHNY, CDR2 SVGAGI (reference sequence). DNA for the CDR3: TGTGCCAGCAGCCGATCCTCAACTAATGAAAAACTGTTTTTT. Translating it yields CASSRSSTNEKLFF.